The sequence of this T cell receptor (beta chain) was determined in a study of shared clonotypes between healthy human individuals. Profiling relied on immunoSEQ multiplex PCR, and the TCRdb table lists in-frame clones only, not all of them. The data show about 680,000 clones, with approximately 73% seen just once and around 1.8% held by the top ten. The CDR3 contains 15 residues. Germline V gene sequence: CDR1 MDHEN, CDR2 SYDVKM. Trimming pared 7 bases from V and 1 base from J, leaving 17 bases between. This clonotype was obtained from a woman aged 25 to 45 in good health. The specimen was memory CD4+ T cells sorted from blood. Subset indicated: CD45RA-negative fraction. V and J are TRBV28 and TRBJ2-7, with D maybe TRBD1 (6 bases). This chain's CDR3 is CASIDGRGSSYEQYF. For the CDR3, the DNA is TGTGCCAGCATAGACGGCAGGGGTTCTTCCTACGAGCAGTACTTC.